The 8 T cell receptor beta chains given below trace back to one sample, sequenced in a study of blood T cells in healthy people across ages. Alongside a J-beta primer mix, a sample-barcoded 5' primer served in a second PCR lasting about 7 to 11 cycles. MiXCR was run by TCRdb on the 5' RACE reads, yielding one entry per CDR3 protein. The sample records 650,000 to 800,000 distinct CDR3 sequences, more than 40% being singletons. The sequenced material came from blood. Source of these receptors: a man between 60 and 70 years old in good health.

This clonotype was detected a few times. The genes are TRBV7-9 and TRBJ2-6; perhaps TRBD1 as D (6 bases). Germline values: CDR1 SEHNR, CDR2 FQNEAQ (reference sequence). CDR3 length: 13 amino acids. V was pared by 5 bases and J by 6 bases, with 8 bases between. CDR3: CASSLGQANVLTF. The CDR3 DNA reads TGTGCCAGCAGCCTGGGACAGGCCAACGTCCTGACTTTC.

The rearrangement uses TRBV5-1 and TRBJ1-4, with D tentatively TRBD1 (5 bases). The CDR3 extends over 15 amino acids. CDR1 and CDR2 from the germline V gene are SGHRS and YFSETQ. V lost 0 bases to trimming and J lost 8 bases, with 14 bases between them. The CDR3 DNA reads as TGCGCCAGCAGCTTGGCCCCCACAGGACGGGAAAAACTGTTTTTT. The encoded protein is CASSLAPTGREKLFF.

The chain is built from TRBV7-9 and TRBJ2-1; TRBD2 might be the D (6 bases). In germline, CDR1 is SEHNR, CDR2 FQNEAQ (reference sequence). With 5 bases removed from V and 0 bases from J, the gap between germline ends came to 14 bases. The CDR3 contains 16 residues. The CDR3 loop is CASSIRDGSSYNEQFF. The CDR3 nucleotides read TGTGCCAGCAGCATACGGGACGGGAGCTCCTACAATGAGCAGTTCTTC.

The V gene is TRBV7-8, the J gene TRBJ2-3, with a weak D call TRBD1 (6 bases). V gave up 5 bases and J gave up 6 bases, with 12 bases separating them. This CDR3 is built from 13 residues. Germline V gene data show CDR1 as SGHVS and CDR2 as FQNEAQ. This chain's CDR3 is CASSPGHQDTQYF. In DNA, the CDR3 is TGTGCCAGCAGCCCGGGACACCAGGATACGCAGTATTTT.

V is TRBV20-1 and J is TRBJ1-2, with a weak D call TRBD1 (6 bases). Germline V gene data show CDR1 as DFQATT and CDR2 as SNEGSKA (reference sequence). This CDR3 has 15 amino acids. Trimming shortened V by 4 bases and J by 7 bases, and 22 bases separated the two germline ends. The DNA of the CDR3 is TGCAGTGCTAAAATTGCCGGGGGCACTTGGAGTGGCTACACCTTC. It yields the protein CSAKIAGGTWSGYTF.

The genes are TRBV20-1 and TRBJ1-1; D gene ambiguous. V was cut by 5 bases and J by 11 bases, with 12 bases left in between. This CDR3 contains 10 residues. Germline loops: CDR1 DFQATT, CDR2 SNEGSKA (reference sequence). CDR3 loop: CSARQLPAFF. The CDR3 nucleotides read TGCAGTGCTCGCCAGCTCCCGGCTTTCTTT.

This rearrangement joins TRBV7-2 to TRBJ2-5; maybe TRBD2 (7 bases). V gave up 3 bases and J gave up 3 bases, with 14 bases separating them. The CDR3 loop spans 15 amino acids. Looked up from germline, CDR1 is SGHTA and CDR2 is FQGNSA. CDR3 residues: CASSFSGGQKETQYF. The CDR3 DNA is TGTGCCAGCAGCTTTTCCGGGGGGCAGAAAGAGACCCAGTACTTC.

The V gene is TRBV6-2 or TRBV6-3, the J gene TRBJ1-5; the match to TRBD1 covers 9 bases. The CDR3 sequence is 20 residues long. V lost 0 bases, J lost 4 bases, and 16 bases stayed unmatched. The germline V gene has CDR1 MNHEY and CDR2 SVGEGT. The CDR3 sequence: CASSYSMGQGTSRGNQPQHF. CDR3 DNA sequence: TGTGCCAGCAGTTACTCGATGGGACAGGGTACCAGCCGGGGGAATCAGCCCCAGCATTTT.